The 25 T cell receptor beta chains reported below all come from one sample, sequenced in a study of T cells in tuberculosis. Repertoires were generated with immunoSEQ multiplex PCR, while TCRdb's copy carries only in-frame clones and drops some. The table shows over 25,000 clones, with around 87% occurring only once. Sequencing was carried out using PBMCs. These receptors originate from a donor aged 10-29 years with latent tuberculosis or without tuberculosis infection.

V gene TRBV11-2 combines with J gene TRBJ2-7; TRBD1 matches 7 bases. Germline-derived CDR1 and CDR2 are SGHAT and FQNNGV. The CDR3 contains 13 residues. V gave up 4 bases and J gave up 2 bases; unmatched junction bases: 2. DNA for the CDR3: TGTGCCAGCAGCTCTCAGGGGGCCTACGAGCAGTACTTC. Translating it yields CASSSQGAYEQYF.

The CDR3: CASGGQGVQYEQYF. The CDR3 DNA sequence: TGTGCCAGCGGAGGACAGGGGGTTCAATACGAGCAGTACTTC. J is TRBJ2-7 and V is TRBV7-2; TRBD1 matches 10 bases. The V gene end was trimmed by 8 bases and the J gene end by 4 bases; junction bases not matched to a gene: 8. The V gene's germline CDR1 is SGHTA and CDR2 FQGNSA. The CDR3 covers 14 residues. Full variable domain (rest looked up from reference TRBV7-2 and TRBJ2-7): GAGVSQSPSNKVTEKGKDVELRCDPISGHTALYWYRQSLGQGLEFLIYFQGNSAPDKSGLPSDRFSAERTGGSVSTLTIQRTQQEDSAVYLCASGGQGVQYEQYFGPGTRLTVT.

This clone has a single count. V and J are TRBV28 and TRBJ2-7; D is unclear. The V gene lost 2 bases and the J gene lost 1 base, with 12 bases spanning the gap. CDR1 is MDHEN, CDR2 SYDVKM, per germline. CDR3 length: 15 residues. The CDR3 nucleotides read TGTGCCAGCAGTTTAACCCGGTATTCTTCCTACGAGCAGTACTTC. Protein product: CASSLTRYSSYEQYF.

The genes are TRBV19 and TRBJ2-7, with a possible D match to TRBD1 (6 bases). V was cut by 4 bases and J by 6 bases, with 19 bases left in between. Germline loops: CDR1 LNHDA, CDR2 SQIVND (reference sequence). The CDR3 spans 15 residues. Here the CDR3 reads CASSTRQERPGEQYF. The CDR3 DNA follows: TGTGCCAGTAGTACTAGACAGGAACGGCCGGGCGAGCAGTACTTC. Looking up the rest from reference TRBV19 and TRBJ2-7 gives the full variable domain: DGGITQSPKYLFRKEGQNVTLSCEQNLNHDAMYWYRQDPGQGLRLIYYSQIVNDFQKGDIAEGYSVSREKKESFPLTVTSAQKNPTAFYLCASSTRQERPGEQYFGPGTRLTVT.

The J gene is TRBJ1-1, the V gene TRBV2; D might be TRBD1 (5 bases). Trimming removed 8 bases at V and 4 bases at J, with 14 bases between. The CDR3 is made up of 13 amino acids. CDR1 SNHLY and CDR2 FYNNEI come from the germline V gene. CDR3: CASVDGRVTEAFF. For the CDR3, the DNA is TGTGCCAGCGTCGACGGCAGGGTCACTGAAGCTTTCTTT.

As to this clone: This CDR3 is missing its conserved last phenylalanine or tryptophan, likely due to a read error. The DNA is omitted, as the CDR3 cannot be located on it reliably, and the CDR3 follows TCRdb's listing. J is TRBJ2-7 and V is TRBV30; TRBD2, the D gene given by the table, was not confirmed from the DNA. Germline assignment: CDR1 GTSNPN and CDR2 SVGIG (reference sequence). The CDR3 comprises 10 residues, both ends counted. The CDR3 is CALDWMPSPR.

V gene TRBV11-2 combines with J gene TRBJ2-7; D uncertain. V lost 5 bases, J lost 3 bases, and 14 bases lay in between. The CDR3 is made up of 14 amino acids. Germline CDR1 SGHAT, CDR2 FQNNGV. CDR3 coding DNA: TGTGCCAGCAGCCCATCTCGGCGGCTCTACGAGCAGTACTTC. This gives the protein CASSPSRRLYEQYF.

CDR3 sequence reads: CASSLGTSGSTDTQYF. CDR3 bases: TGTGCCAGCAGCTTAGGGACTAGCGGTAGCACAGATACGCAGTATTTT. J is TRBJ2-3 and V is TRBV11-2, with TRBD2 matching 10 bases. Germline CDR1 SGHAT, CDR2 FQNNGV. This CDR3 has 16 amino acids. Trimming took 1 base from V and 0 from J; bases not matched to a gene: 1.

This clone was seen a handful of times. CDR3 loop: CAISPSGGPETQYF. CDR3 DNA: TGTGCCATCAGTCCTAGCGGGGGGCCAGAGACCCAGTACTTC. This chain connects TRBV10-3 to TRBJ2-5, with TRBD2 identical over 11 bases. V was clipped by 5 bases and J by 4 bases; unmatched bases: 3. The V gene's germline CDR1 is ENHRY and CDR2 SYGVKD. The CDR3 is made up of 14 amino acids.

This chain links TRBV5-1 with TRBJ1-4, with 7 bases that match TRBD1. Per the germline V gene, CDR1 is SGHRS and CDR2 is YFSETQ. CDR3 length: 16 residues. The V gene end was trimmed by 0 bases and the J gene end by 4 bases; junction bases not matched to a gene: 6. The CDR3 spells CASSLEGDSLNEKLFF. The CDR3 nucleotides read TGCGCCAGCAGCTTGGAAGGGGACAGCCTTAATGAAAAACTGTTTTTT.

The chain has TRBV7-6 and TRBJ2-3; D is ambiguous. The V gene lost 5 bases and the J gene lost 5 bases, with 11 bases spanning the gap. CDR1 is SGHVS and CDR2 is FNYEAQ in the germline V gene. This CDR3 is built from 13 residues. CDR3 region: CASSLHRGDTQYF. The CDR3, as DNA: TGTGCCAGCAGCCTGCATCGAGGAGATACGCAGTATTTT.

As concerns this clone: A junction end diverges from the germline sequence, so it may reflect a read error. The chain carries TRBV16 and TRBJ1-5; 7 bases fit TRBD1. Germline-derived CDR1 and CDR2 are KGHSY and FQNENV. CDR3 length: 14 amino acids. Here the CDR3 reads CASTQGGWDQPQHF. The CDR3 DNA follows: TGTGCCAGCACCCAAGGGGGCTGGGATCAGCCCCAGCATTTT.

This sequence joins TRBV10-3 and TRBJ2-7, with D possibly matching TRBD1 (6 bases). The CDR3 spans 18 residues. The V gene's germline CDR1 is ENHRY and CDR2 SYGVKD. The V gene lost 4 bases and the J gene lost 2 bases, with 24 bases spanning the gap. DNA of the CDR3: TGTGCCATCAGTGGACAGGCCCATGGGAGAGCCGTCCCCTACGAGCAGTACTTC. Amino acid sequence: CAISGQAHGRAVPYEQYF.

The V gene is TRBV6-1, the J gene TRBJ1-3; no definite D call. The CDR3 sequence is 13 residues long. Germline V gene sequence: CDR1 MNHNS, CDR2 SASEGT. The V end was cut by 6 bases, the J end by 0 bases, with 6 bases between. DNA of the CDR3: TGTGCCAGCAGAACAGACTCTGGAAACACCATATATTTT. Its translation: CASRTDSGNTIYF.

This clone was detected a few times. The chain links TRBV18 to TRBJ2-5; D is undetermined. Germline assignment: CDR1 KGHSH and CDR2 LQKENI. Trimming removed 3 bases from V and 5 bases from J, with 13 bases in between. The CDR3 is 14 residues long. CDR3 DNA sequence: TGTGCCAGCTCACCGCCAACTCGTATCGAGACCCAGTACTTC. It encodes CASSPPTRIETQYF.

The chain links TRBV7-6 to TRBJ1-6; D is ambiguous. V lost 5 bases and J lost 0, with 8 bases in between. From germline, CDR1 is SGHVS and CDR2 FNYEAQ. This CDR3 region has 15 residues. CDR3 DNA: TGTGCCAGCAGCCGAACTAGCTCCTATAATTCACCCCTCCACTTT. Translating gives CASSRTSSYNSPLHF.

The chain recombines TRBV5-1 with TRBJ1-6; 7 nucleotides line up with TRBD1. CDR1 and CDR2 (germline): SGHRS, YFSETQ. V lost 3 bases and J lost 6; bases outside the gene matches: 12. This CDR3 is built from 17 residues. CDR3 loop: CASSYERQGRSNSPLHF. The CDR3 DNA is TGCGCCAGCAGCTACGAACGACAGGGAAGAAGTAATTCACCCCTCCACTTT.

The CDR3 DNA reads TGTGCCACGCGGCGGGGGCGGGGGGCCGGGGAGCTGTTTTTT. Translated, it gives CATRRGRGAGELFF. The chain employs TRBV19 and TRBJ2-2, with 8 positions matching TRBD2. J was trimmed by 6 bases and V by 10 bases; bases with no gene match: 10. This CDR3 contains 14 residues. The germline CDR1 and CDR2 sequences are LNHDA and SQIVND (reference sequence).

This chain joins TRBV5-5 and TRBJ1-1, with TRBD1 matching 8 bases. CDR3 length: 14 residues. Germline CDR1 and CDR2: SGHKS and YYEKEE (reference sequence). The J segment lost 4 bases and the V segment lost 4 bases, leaving 6 bases of the junction unmatched. CDR3 residues: CASSPDRGGTEAFF. CDR3 DNA: TGTGCCAGCAGCCCTGACAGGGGCGGCACTGAAGCTTTCTTT.

This rearrangement joins TRBV5-8 to TRBJ1-2; 7 bases map to TRBD1. The CDR3 has 12 amino acids. Trimming removed 5 bases from V and 7 bases from J; junction bases left unmatched: 5. The germline V gene has CDR1 SGHTS and CDR2 YDEGEE. Written as DNA, the CDR3 is TGTGCCAGCAGTTGGAACAGGGGTGGCTACACCTTC. Translation: CASSWNRGGYTF.

The V gene is TRBV19, the J gene TRBJ1-1, with D hard to call. Germline V lookup: CDR1 LNHDA, CDR2 SQIVND (reference sequence). The length of the CDR3 is 14 residues. V lost 5 bases and J lost 0, with 10 bases in between. The CDR3 sequence: CASSGVGMNTEAFF. CDR3 bases: TGTGCCAGTAGTGGAGTAGGCATGAACACTGAAGCTTTCTTT.

The CDR3 spells CASSELPHLITGELFF. The CDR3 region has the DNA TGTGCCAGCAGTGAATTACCCCATCTAATCACCGGGGAGCTGTTTTTT. The chain has TRBV2 and TRBJ2-2; no reliable D call. The V end was cut by 2 bases, the J end by 4 bases, with 14 bases between. Per germline, CDR1 SNHLY and CDR2 FYNNEI. The length of the CDR3 is 16 residues.

This chain uses TRBV5-4 with TRBJ2-3; the D gene is possibly TRBD2 (6 bases). In germline, CDR1 is SGHNT, CDR2 YYREEE (reference sequence). V lost 1 base, J lost 1 base, and 10 bases lay in between. The CDR3 totals 15 residues. The CDR3 sequence is CASSLWKRGTDTQYF. The DNA for the CDR3 is TGTGCCAGCAGCTTGTGGAAGCGGGGCACAGATACGCAGTATTTT.

This clone was seen once. The chain carries TRBV6-5 and TRBJ2-7, with 9 positions matching TRBD1. In germline, CDR1 is MNHEY, CDR2 SVGAGI. The CDR3 runs 13 residues. Trimming removed 6 bases from V and 4 bases from J; junction bases left unmatched: 4. The CDR3 is CASSDRGEYEQYF. CDR3 coding DNA: TGTGCCAGCAGCGACAGGGGGGAGTACGAGCAGTACTTC.

The chain has TRBV7-2 and TRBJ2-1; D not certain. V was trimmed by 4 bases and J by 7 bases, leaving 14 bases between them. From germline, CDR1 is SGHTA and CDR2 FQGNSA. This CDR3 contains 14 residues. The chain's CDR3 is CASSSRNMWNEQFF. DNA of the CDR3: TGTGCCAGCAGCTCGAGAAATATGTGGAATGAGCAGTTCTTC.